One and the same sample provided the 19 T cell receptor beta chains below, sequenced in a study of blood T cell repertoires in COVID-19. This table comes from immunoSEQ multiplex PCR, and its TCRdb copy is limited to in-frame clones, with some not included. This table holds 150,000 or so clones, around 84% found once. The sequenced sample was PBMCs or T cells enriched from blood (not recorded which). Every receptor here comes from a man in his fifties or sixties who had recovered from COVID-19.

V gene TRBV3-1 (or the pseudogene TRBV3-2) combines with J gene TRBJ1-3; D gene unclear. The germline gives CDR1 LGHDT, CDR2 YNNKEL (reference sequence). Between the trimmed V and J ends, which lost 1 base and 0 bases, there was a span of 7 bases. The length of the CDR3 is 15 residues. The CDR3 sequence is CASSQGAASGNTIYF. DNA of the CDR3: TGTGCCAGCAGCCAAGGGGCAGCCTCTGGAAACACCATATATTTT.

CDR3 sequence: CASSFTSGGPTDTQYF. The CDR3 DNA follows: TGTGCCAGCAGCTTTACTAGCGGGGGGCCCACAGATACGCAGTATTTT. The chain carries TRBV5-4 and TRBJ2-3; TRBD2 matches at 12 bases. The CDR3 loop spans 16 amino acids. CDR1 is SGHNT and CDR2 is YYREEE in the germline V gene (reference sequence). The ends lost 2 bases at V and 2 bases at J; junction bases unmatched: 3.

The chain recombines TRBV5-1 with TRBJ2-1, with a weak D call TRBD2 (6 bases). The V gene lost 0 bases and the J gene lost 0 bases, with 10 bases spanning the gap. CDR3 length: 16 amino acids. The germline V gene has CDR1 SGHRS and CDR2 YFSETQ. CDR3 coding DNA: TGCGCCAGCAGCTTGGCTGTTAGCGGCTCCTACAATGAGCAGTTCTTC. This sequence encodes CASSLAVSGSYNEQFF.

The chain recombines TRBV23-1 with TRBJ1-5; a possible D gene is TRBD1 (5 bases). TRBV23-1 carries the ORF label, with uncertain function. The V end lost 7 bases, the J end lost 5 bases, and 15 bases lay between the germline ends. The CDR3 runs 14 residues. The CDR3 coding sequence is TGCGCCAGCATTTCGCAAGGAGGGGATCAGCCCCAGCATTTT. It encodes CASISQGGDQPQHF.

This clone was seen once. The genes are TRBV3-1 (or the pseudogene TRBV3-2) and TRBJ1-6; 8 positions match TRBD1. The CDR3 has 19 amino acids. With V trimmed by 4 bases and J by 4 bases, 15 bases remained unmatched. Germline V lookup: CDR1 LGHDT, CDR2 YNNKEL (reference sequence). In DNA, the CDR3 is TGTGCCAGCAGCCCTATGAGGTTGCGGGACAGGAGATATAATTCACCCCTCCACTTT. Its protein product is CASSPMRLRDRRYNSPLHF.

The chain has TRBV5-8 and TRBJ2-7; D may be TRBD2 (6 bases). V was pared by 1 base and J by 6 bases, with 14 bases between. The V gene's germline CDR1 is SGHTS and CDR2 YDEGEE. This CDR3 spans 14 amino acids. The CDR3 spells CASSLPGRTFEQYF. Here the CDR3 DNA reads TGTGCCAGCAGCTTGCCAGGGAGGACCTTCGAGCAGTACTTC.

The V call is TRBV6-5, the J call TRBJ1-6; maybe TRBD1 (5 bases). Per the germline V gene, CDR1 is MNHEY and CDR2 is SVGAGI. The CDR3 runs to 14 residues. V was pared by 10 bases and J by 7 bases, with 17 bases between. The CDR3 is CAIREGRGNSPLHF. CDR3 bases: TGTGCCATCAGGGAGGGACGGGGGAATTCACCCCTCCACTTT.

V usage is TRBV5-6 and J usage is TRBJ1-6; 11 bases fit TRBD1. V was clipped by 0 bases and J by 4 bases; unmatched bases: 0. The CDR3 has 16 residues. CDR1 and CDR2 (germline): SGHDT, YYEEEE. In nucleotides, the CDR3 is TGTGCCAGCAGCTTGGGGGACAGGGGGTATAATTCACCCCTCCACTTT. Residues: CASSLGDRGYNSPLHF.

This chain joins TRBV5-1 and TRBJ2-3; D might be TRBD2 (6 bases). The CDR3 length is 16 residues. Germline V CDR1 and CDR2: SGHRS, YFSETQ. Trimming removed 4 bases at V and 6 bases at J, with 21 bases between. CDR3 region: CASSLGGLGRRDTQYF. CDR3 bases: TGCGCCAGCAGCCTGGGGGGACTTGGGAGGAGGGATACGCAGTATTTT.

This rearrangement joins TRBV2 to TRBJ1-1; D is unclear. Per germline, CDR1 SNHLY and CDR2 FYNNEI. Trimming took 4 bases from V and 6 from J, leaving 12 bases between them. CDR3 length equals 13 residues. CDR3 amino acids: CASSVGLRAEAFF. In DNA, the CDR3 is TGTGCCAGCAGTGTGGGTCTTCGGGCTGAAGCTTTCTTT.

The rearrangement links TRBV19 to TRBJ2-1, with unresolved D. Germline V gives CDR1 LNHDA, CDR2 SQIVND (reference sequence). Trimming left V 4 bases short and J 8 bases short, with 15 bases between. The CDR3 is 14 residues long. CDR3 region: CASSSLETLDEQFF. The CDR3 DNA follows: TGTGCCAGTAGTAGTCTAGAGACGCTCGATGAGCAGTTCTTC.

This chain links TRBV19 with TRBJ1-6; perhaps TRBD1 as D (6 bases). CDR3 length: 15 residues. CDR1 and CDR2 from the germline V gene are LNHDA and SQIVND (reference sequence). Trimming removed 5 bases at V and 8 bases at J, with 16 bases between. For the CDR3, the DNA is TGTGCCAGTAGTTCGTACAGGGCTCGGGATTCACCCCTCCACTTT. Protein product: CASSSYRARDSPLHF. Based on the CDR3 plus reference TRBV19 and TRBJ1-6, the full variable domain is DGGITQSPKYLFRKEGQNVTLSCEQNLNHDAMYWYRQDPGQGLRLIYYSQIVNDFQKGDIAEGYSVSREKKESFPLTVTSAQKNPTAFYLCASSSYRARDSPLHFGNGTRLTVT.

This chain uses TRBV5-1 with TRBJ1-1; no reliable D call. Looked up from germline, CDR1 is SGHRS and CDR2 is YFSETQ. Trimming cost V 1 base and J 1 base, with 8 bases left between them. The CDR3 consists of 14 residues. The chain's CDR3 is CASSLLPGNTEAFF. CDR3 DNA sequence: TGCGCCAGCAGCTTGCTACCGGGGAACACTGAAGCTTTCTTT.

The V call is TRBV6-5, the J call TRBJ1-2; 8 positions match TRBD1. The CDR3 spans 14 residues. V gave up 5 bases and J gave up 7 bases; unmatched junction bases: 9. From germline, CDR1 is MNHEY and CDR2 SVGAGI. In DNA form, the CDR3 reads TGTGCCAGCAGTAAGGACAGGGTCAGTTTTGGCTACACCTTC. Translation: CASSKDRVSFGYTF.

The chain recombines TRBV29-1 with TRBJ1-4; D gene uncertain. Trimming pared 6 bases from V and 0 bases from J, leaving 11 bases between. This CDR3 has 14 amino acids. CDR1 and CDR2 (germline): SQVTM, ANQGSEA. As DNA, the CDR3 is TGCAGCGTGCTCGTCGGGGCAACTAATGAAAAACTGTTTTTT. Amino acids: CSVLVGATNEKLFF. Drawing the rest from reference TRBV29-1 and TRBJ1-4, the complete variable domain is SAVISQKPSRDICQRGTSLTIQCQVDSQVTMMFWYRQQPGQSLTLIATANQGSEATYESGFVIDKFPISRPNLTFSTLTVSNMSPEDSSIYLCSVLVGATNEKLFFGSGTQLSVL.

This chain connects TRBV11-2 to TRBJ2-2, with D maybe TRBD2 (5 bases). The CDR3 covers 15 residues. CDR1 SGHAT and CDR2 FQNNGV come from the germline V gene. Trimming shortened V by 5 bases and J by 3 bases, and 13 bases separated the two germline ends. CDR3 loop: CASSVAGVHTGELFF. The CDR3 nucleotides are TGTGCCAGCAGCGTCGCCGGGGTTCACACCGGGGAGCTGTTTTTT.

The chain employs TRBV30 and TRBJ2-3; TRBD2 matches 15 bases. The V gene end was trimmed by 0 bases and the J gene end by 6 bases; junction bases not matched to a gene: 4. The CDR3 runs 16 residues. Germline CDR1 is GTSNPN and CDR2 is SVGIG (reference sequence). The CDR3 region is CAWSVGLAGGHDTQYF. In DNA form, the CDR3 reads TGTGCCTGGAGTGTTGGACTAGCGGGGGGGCACGATACGCAGTATTTT.

V and J are TRBV7-9 and TRBJ1-3; D is ambiguous. Germline CDR1 is SEHNR and CDR2 is FQNEAQ (reference sequence). V was clipped by 1 base and J by 1 base, with 8 bases between them. This CDR3 contains 15 residues. For the CDR3, the DNA is TGTGCCAGCAGCTTAGTACACGTGTCTGGAAACACCATATATTTT. This sequence encodes CASSLVHVSGNTIYF.

The CDR3 spells CASSGPAEGYTEAFF. CDR3 nucleotide sequence: TGTGCCAGCAGCGGCCCAGCGGAGGGCTACACTGAAGCTTTCTTT. The chain carries TRBV9 and TRBJ1-1; D ambiguous. From germline, CDR1 is SGDLS and CDR2 YYNGEE. The CDR3 sequence is 15 residues long. The V end was cut by 3 bases, the J end by 3 bases, with 15 bases between.